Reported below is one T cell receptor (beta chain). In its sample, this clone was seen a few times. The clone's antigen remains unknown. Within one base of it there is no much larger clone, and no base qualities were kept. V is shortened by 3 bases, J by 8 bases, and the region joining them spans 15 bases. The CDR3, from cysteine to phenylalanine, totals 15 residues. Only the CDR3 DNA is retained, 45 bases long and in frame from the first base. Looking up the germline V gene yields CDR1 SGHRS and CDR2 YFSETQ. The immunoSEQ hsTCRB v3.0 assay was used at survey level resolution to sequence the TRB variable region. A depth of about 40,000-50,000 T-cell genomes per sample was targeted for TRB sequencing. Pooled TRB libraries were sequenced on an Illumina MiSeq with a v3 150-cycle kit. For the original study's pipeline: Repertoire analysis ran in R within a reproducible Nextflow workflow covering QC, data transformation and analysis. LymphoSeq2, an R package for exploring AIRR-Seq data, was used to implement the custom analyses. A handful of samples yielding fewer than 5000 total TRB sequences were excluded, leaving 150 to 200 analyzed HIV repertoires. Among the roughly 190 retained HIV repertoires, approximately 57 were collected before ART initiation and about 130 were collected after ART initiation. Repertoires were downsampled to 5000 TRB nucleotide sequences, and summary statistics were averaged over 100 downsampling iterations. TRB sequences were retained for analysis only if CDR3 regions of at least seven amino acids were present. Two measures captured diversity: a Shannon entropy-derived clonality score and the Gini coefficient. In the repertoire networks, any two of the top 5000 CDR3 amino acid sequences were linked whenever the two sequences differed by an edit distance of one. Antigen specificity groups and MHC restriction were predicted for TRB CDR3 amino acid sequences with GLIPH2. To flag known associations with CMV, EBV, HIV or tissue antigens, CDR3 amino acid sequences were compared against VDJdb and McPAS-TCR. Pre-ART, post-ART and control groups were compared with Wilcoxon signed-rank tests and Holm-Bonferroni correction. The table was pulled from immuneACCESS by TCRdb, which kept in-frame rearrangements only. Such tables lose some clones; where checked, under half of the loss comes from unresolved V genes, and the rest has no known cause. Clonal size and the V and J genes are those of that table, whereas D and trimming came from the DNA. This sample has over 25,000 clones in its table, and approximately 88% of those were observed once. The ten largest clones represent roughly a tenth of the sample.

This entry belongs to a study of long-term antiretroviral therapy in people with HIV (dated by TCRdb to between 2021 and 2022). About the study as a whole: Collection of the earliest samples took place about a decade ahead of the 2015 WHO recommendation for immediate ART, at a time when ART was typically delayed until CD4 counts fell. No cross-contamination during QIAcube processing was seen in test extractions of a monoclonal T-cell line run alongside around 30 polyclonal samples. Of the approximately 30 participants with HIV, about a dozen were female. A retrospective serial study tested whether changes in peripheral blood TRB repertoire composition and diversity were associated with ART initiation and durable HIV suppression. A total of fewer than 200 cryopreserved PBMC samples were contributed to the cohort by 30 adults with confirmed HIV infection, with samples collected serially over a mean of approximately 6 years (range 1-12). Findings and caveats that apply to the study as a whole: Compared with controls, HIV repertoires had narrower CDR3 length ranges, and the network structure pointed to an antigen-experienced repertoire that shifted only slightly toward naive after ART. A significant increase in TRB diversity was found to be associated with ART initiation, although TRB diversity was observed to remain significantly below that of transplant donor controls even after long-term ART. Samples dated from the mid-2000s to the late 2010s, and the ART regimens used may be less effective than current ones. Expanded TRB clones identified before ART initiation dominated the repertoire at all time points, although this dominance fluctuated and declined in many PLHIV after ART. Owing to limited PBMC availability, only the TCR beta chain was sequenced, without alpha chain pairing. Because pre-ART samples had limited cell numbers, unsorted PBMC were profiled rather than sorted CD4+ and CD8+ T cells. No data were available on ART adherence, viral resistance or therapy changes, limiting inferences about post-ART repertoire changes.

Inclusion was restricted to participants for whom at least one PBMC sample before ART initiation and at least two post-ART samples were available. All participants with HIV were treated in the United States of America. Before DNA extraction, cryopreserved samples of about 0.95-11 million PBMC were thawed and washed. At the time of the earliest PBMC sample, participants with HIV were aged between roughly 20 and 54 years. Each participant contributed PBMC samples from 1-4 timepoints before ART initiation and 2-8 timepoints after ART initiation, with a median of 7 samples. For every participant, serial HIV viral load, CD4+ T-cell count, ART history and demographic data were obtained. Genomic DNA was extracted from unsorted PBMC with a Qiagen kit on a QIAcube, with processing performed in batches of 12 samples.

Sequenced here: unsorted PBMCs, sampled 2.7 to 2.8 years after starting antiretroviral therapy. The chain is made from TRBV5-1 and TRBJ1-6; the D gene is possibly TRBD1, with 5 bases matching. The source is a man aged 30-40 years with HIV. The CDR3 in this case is CASSSNRPGDSPLHF. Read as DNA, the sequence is TGCGCCAGCAGCTCCAACAGGCCTGGGGATTCACCCCTCCACTTT.